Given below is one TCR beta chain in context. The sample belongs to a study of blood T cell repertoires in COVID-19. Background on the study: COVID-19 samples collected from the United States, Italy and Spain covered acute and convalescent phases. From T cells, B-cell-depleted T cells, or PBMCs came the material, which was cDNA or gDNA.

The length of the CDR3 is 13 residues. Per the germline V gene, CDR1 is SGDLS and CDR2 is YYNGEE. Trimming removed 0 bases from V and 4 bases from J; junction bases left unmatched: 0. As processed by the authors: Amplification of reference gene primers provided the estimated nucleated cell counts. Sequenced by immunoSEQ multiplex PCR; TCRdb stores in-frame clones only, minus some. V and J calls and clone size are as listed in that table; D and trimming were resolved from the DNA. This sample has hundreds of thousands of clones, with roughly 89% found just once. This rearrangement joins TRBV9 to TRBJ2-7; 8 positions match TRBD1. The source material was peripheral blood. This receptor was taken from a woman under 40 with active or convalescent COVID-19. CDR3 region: CASSVDRGYEQYF. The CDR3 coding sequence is TGTGCCAGCAGCGTAGACAGGGGGTACGAGCAGTACTTC. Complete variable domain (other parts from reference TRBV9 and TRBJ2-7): DSGVTQTPKHLITATGQRVTLRCSPRSGDLSVYWYQQSLDQGLQFLIQYYNGEERAKGNILERFSAQQFPDLHSELNLSSLELGDSALYFCASSVDRGYEQYFGPGTRLTVT.